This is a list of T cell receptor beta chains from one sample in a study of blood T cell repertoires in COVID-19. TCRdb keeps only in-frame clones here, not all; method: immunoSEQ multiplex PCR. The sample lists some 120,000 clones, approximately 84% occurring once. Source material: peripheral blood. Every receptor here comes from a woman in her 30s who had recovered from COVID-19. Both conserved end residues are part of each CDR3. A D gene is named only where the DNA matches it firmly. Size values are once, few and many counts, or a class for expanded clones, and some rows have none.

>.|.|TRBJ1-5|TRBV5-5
CASSLEFPEGQPQHF
TGTGCCAGCAGCTTGGAATTCCCGGAGGGCCAGCCCCAGCATTTT
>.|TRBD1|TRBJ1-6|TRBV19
CASRGTVRSPLHF
TGTGCCAGTAGGGGGACAGTGAGGTCACCCCTCCACTTT
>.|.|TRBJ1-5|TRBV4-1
CASSQVMAVGTAQHF
TGCGCCAGCAGCCAAGTTATGGCGGTGGGTACGGCCCAGCATTTT
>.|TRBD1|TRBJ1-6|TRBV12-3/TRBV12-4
CASRTGDSPLHF
TGTGCCAGCAGGACAGGGGATTCACCCCTCCACTTT
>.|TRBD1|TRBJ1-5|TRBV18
CASSLDRASPGDGSSNQPQHF
TGTGCCAGCTCACTAGACAGGGCCTCACCCGGAGATGGGAGTAGCAATCAGCCCCAGCATTTT
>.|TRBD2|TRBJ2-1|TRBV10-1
CASSESIAGGTYNEQFF
TGCGCCAGCAGTGAGTCAATAGCGGGGGGAACCTACAATGAGCAGTTCTTC
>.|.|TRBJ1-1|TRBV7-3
CASSPGRGDEAFF
TGTGCCAGCAGCCCCGGGAGGGGAGATGAAGCTTTCTTT
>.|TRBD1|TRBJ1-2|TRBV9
CASSVAGQGNYGYTF
TGTGCCAGCAGCGTAGCCGGACAGGGGAACTATGGCTACACCTTC
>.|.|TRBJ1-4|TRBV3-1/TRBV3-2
CASGNQGGDEKLFF
TGTGCCAGCGGAAATCAGGGCGGCGATGAAAAACTGTTTTTT
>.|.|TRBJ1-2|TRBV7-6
CASSFGANYGYTF
TGTGCCAGCAGCTTTGGAGCTAACTATGGCTACACCTTC
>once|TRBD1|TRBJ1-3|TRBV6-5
CASSRQGRGDTIYF
TGTGCCAGCAGTCGACAGGGCCGGGGCGACACCATATATTTT
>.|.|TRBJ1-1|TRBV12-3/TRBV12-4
CASSLKRNTEAFF
TGTGCCAGCAGTTTGAAGAGGAACACTGAAGCTTTCTTT
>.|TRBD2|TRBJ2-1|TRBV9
CASAETGSGRWDEQFF
TGTGCCAGCGCAGAGACGGGTAGCGGGAGATGGGATGAGCAGTTCTTC
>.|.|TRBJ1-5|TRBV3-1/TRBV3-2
CASSPTFEQPQHF
TGTGCCAGCAGCCCGACATTCGAGCAGCCCCAGCATTTT
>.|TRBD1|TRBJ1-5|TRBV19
CASSSGQEGQPQHF
TGTGCCAGTAGTAGCGGACAGGAGGGTCAGCCCCAGCATTTT
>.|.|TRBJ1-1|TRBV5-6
CASSFLAEAFF
TGTGCCAGCAGCTTTTTAGCTGAAGCTTTCTTT
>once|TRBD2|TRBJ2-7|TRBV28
CASSPWASGGTYEQYF
TGTGCCAGCAGTCCATGGGCTAGCGGGGGAACCTACGAGCAGTACTTC
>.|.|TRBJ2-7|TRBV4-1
CASSPREAYEQYF
TGCGCCAGCAGCCCCAGGGAGGCCTACGAGCAGTACTTC
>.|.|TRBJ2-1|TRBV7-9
CASSPSGGPSYNEQFF
TGTGCCAGCAGCCCTAGTGGAGGTCCCTCCTACAATGAGCAGTTCTTC
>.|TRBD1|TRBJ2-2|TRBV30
CAWSRNDRDAGELFF
TGTGCCTGGAGTAGAAATGACAGGGATGCCGGGGAGCTGTTTTTT
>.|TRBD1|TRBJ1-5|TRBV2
CASTLLGQYSNQPQHF
TGTGCCAGCACCCTCTTGGGACAGTATAGCAATCAGCCCCAGCATTTT
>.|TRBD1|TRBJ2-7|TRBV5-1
CASSSGQGSNEQYF
TGCGCCAGCAGCAGTGGACAGGGGAGCAACGAGCAGTACTTC
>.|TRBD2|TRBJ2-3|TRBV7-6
CASSPHLLAGGDTDTQYF
TGTGCCAGCAGCCCCCACCTCCTAGCGGGGGGCGACACAGATACGCAGTATTTT
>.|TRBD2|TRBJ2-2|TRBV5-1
CASSVSVSSGNPGELFF
TGCGCCAGCAGCGTATCGGTCTCTAGCGGGAATCCCGGGGAGCTGTTTTTT
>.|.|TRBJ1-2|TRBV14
CASSQNYGTGRKDYTF
TGTGCCAGCAGCCAAAACTACGGTACAGGGAGAAAGGACTACACCTTC
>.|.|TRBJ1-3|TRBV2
CASSAFARGSGNTIYF
TGTGCCAGCAGCGCCTTCGCCCGAGGCTCTGGAAACACCATATATTTT
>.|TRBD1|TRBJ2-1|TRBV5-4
CASSLGGTGRNEQFF
TGTGCCAGCAGCTTGGGGGGGACAGGGCGGAATGAGCAGTTCTTC
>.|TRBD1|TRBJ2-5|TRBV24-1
CATSDATGTGETQYF
TGTGCCACCAGTGATGCTACCGGGACAGGAGAGACCCAGTACTTC
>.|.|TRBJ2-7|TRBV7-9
CASSLGHGGGPYEQYF
TGTGCCAGCAGCTTAGGTCATGGGGGGGGCCCCTACGAGCAGTACTTC
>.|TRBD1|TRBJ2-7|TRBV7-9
CASSPDRGTSEQYF
TGTGCCAGCAGCCCCGACAGGGGTACATCCGAGCAGTACTTC
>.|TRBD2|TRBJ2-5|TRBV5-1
CASSTSGNQETQYF
TGCGCCAGCAGTACTAGCGGGAACCAAGAGACCCAGTACTTC
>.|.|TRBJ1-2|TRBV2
CASSVRAGDGYTF
TGTGCCAGCAGTGTCAGGGCAGGAGATGGCTACACCTTC
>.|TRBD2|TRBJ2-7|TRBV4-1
CASSQASLAGRAYEQYF
TGCGCCAGCAGCCAAGCCTCCCTAGCGGGAAGAGCCTACGAGCAGTACTTC
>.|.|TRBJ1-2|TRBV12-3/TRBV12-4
CASTFTGFYGYTF
TGTGCCAGCACCTTTACAGGGTTCTATGGCTACACCTTC
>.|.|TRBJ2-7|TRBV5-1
CASSLVLNEQYF
TGCGCCAGCAGCTTGGTCCTAAACGAGCAGTACTTC
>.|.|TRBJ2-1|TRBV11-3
CASSLVGAYNEQFF
TGTGCCAGCAGCCTTGTGGGAGCCTACAATGAGCAGTTCTTC
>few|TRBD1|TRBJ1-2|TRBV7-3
CASSSGTGSNYGYTF
TGTGCCAGCAGCTCCGGGACAGGCTCTAACTATGGCTACACCTTC
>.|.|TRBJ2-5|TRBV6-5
CASRDNQETQYF
TGTGCCAGCAGGGACAACCAAGAGACCCAGTACTTC
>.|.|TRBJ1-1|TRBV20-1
CSIAQNTEAFF
TGCAGTATAGCGCAGAACACTGAAGCTTTCTTT
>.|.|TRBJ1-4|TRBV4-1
CASSQQGPGLSEKLFF
TGCGCCAGCAGCCAGCAGGGGCCTGGGCTGAGTGAAAAACTGTTTTTT
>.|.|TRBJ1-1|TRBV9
CASSVAQQGMNTEAFF
TGTGCCAGCAGCGTAGCTCAGCAGGGCATGAACACTGAAGCTTTCTTT
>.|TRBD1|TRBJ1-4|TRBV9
CASSAQAGTGGPVTNEKLFF
TGTGCCAGCAGCGCACAAGCCGGGACAGGGGGCCCAGTGACTAATGAAAAACTGTTTTTT
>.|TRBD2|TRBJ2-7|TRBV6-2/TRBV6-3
CASSYSKMVKAGNRYEQYF
TGTGCCAGCAGTTACTCAAAAATGGTAAAAGCGGGAAATCGCTACGAGCAGTACTTC
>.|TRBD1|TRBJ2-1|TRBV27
CASNLSGQGRNEQFF
TGTGCCAGCAACCTCTCGGGACAGGGTAGGAATGAGCAGTTCTTC
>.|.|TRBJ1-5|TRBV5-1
CASSFTGSSNQPQHF
TGCGCCAGCAGCTTTACAGGGTCAAGCAATCAGCCCCAGCATTTT
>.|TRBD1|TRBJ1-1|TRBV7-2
CASSPPGKQDRAFF
TGTGCCAGCAGCCCTCCCGGAAAACAGGACAGGGCTTTCTTT
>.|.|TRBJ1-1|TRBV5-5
CASSLRTSNTEAFF
TGTGCCAGCAGCTTGAGGACATCCAACACTGAAGCTTTCTTT
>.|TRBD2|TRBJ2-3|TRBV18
CASSPYWTRGTVTQYF
TGTGCCAGCTCCCCGTACTGGACTAGGGGAACAGTTACGCAGTATTTT
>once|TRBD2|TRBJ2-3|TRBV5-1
CASSPRTSGRVDTQYF
TGCGCCAGCAGCCCCCGGACTAGCGGGAGGGTTGATACGCAGTATTTT
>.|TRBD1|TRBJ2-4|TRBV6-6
CASSPTGQGYTKNIQYF
TGTGCCAGCAGTCCGACCGGACAGGGGTATACCAAAAACATTCAGTACTTC
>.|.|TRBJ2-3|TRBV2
CASSDRRGLWDTQYF
TGTGCCAGCAGTGACAGACGCGGGCTCTGGGATACGCAGTATTTT
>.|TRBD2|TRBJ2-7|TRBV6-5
CASSPPGGSGEQYF
TGTGCCAGCAGTCCCCCGGGGGGTTCGGGCGAGCAGTACTTC
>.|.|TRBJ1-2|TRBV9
CASSVTGTNYGYTF
TGTGCCAGCAGCGTCACAGGTACGAACTATGGCTACACCTTC
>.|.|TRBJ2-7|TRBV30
CAWSGGFLYEQYF
TGTGCCTGGAGCGGAGGGTTCCTCTACGAGCAGTACTTC
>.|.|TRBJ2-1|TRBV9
CASSVDASSYNEQFF
TGTGCCAGCAGCGTAGACGCTAGCTCCTACAATGAGCAGTTCTTC
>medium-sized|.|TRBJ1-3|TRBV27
CASSPQGSSGNTIYF
TGTGCCAGCAGCCCCCAGGGAAGCTCTGGAAACACCATATATTTT